This T cell receptor beta chain is drawn from a study of blood T cell repertoires in COVID-19. Study overall: Samples came from the United States, Italy and Spain, spanning acute and convalescent COVID-19. PBMCs, B-cell-depleted T cells, or T cells were the source of the cDNA or gDNA that made up the material.

V gave up 1 base and J gave up 7 bases; unmatched junction bases: 9. CDR3 length: 18 amino acids. Germline values: CDR1 SGHTA, CDR2 FQGTGA. Study processing details: Reference gene primer amplification yielded estimated nucleated cell counts. Some clones are missing from TCRdb's copy, which holds only in-frame ones; the method was immunoSEQ multiplex PCR. V, J and clone size were drawn from that table, and D and trimming were deduced from the DNA. The sample lists about 190,000 clones, around 87% occurring once. The rearrangement joins TRBV7-3 to TRBJ2-1, with 14 bases aligning to TRBD2. Material for sequencing was peripheral blood. This receptor was identified in a woman between 18 and 30 years old who had recovered from COVID-19. The CDR3 protein is CASSLKGGGTSGRNEQFF. DNA of the CDR3: TGTGCCAGCAGCTTAAAAGGGGGAGGGACTAGCGGGAGAAATGAGCAGTTCTTC.